These 21 T cell receptor beta chains were sequenced from one sample in a study of a mutant IDH1 vaccine in newly diagnosed glioma. The sample's time point: week 5, during vaccination. The content of each vaccine dose was 300 ug of mutant IDH1 20-mer peptide, and topical imiquimod accompanied it. Profiled with immunoSEQ multiplex PCR; TCRdb holds only in-frame clones, not every one. In the table there are about 42,000 clones, roughly 85% of which are singletons. These receptors have no known antigen. The sequences come from PBMCs, collected from a glioma patient whose treatment included an IDH1 peptide vaccine. The receptors derive from a middle-aged man with glioma.

This chain links TRBV18 with TRBJ2-7; TRBD1 aligns across 8 bases. Germline assignment: CDR1 KGHSH and CDR2 LQKENI. The V segment lost 5 bases and the J segment 4 bases; nucleotides outside the gene matches: 4. CDR3 size: 13 residues. The CDR3 spells CASSSRDRYEQYF. The DNA for the CDR3 is TGTGCCAGCTCATCCCGGGACAGGTACGAGCAGTACTTC.

The chain carries TRBV27 and TRBJ1-1; tentatively, D is TRBD1 (5 bases). V was trimmed by 10 bases and J by 2 bases, leaving 14 bases between them. From germline, CDR1 is MNHEY and CDR2 SMNVEV (reference sequence). This CDR3 region has 13 residues. CDR3 sequence reads: CATMQGRNTEAFF. In DNA form, the CDR3 reads TGTGCCACCATGCAGGGCCGTAACACTGAAGCTTTCTTT.

The chain employs TRBV28 and TRBJ2-5; D is tentatively TRBD1 or TRBD2 (5 bases each). V was trimmed by 9 bases and J by 1 base, leaving 15 bases between them. Germline V gene data show CDR1 as MDHEN and CDR2 as SYDVKM. This CDR3 has 14 residues. CDR3 in amino acids: CASTRGTRQETQYF. In nucleotides, the CDR3 is TGTGCCAGTACGAGAGGGACCCGCCAAGAGACCCAGTACTTC.

V is TRBV7-3 and J is TRBJ2-7, with 7 bases matching TRBD1. Unmatched junction bases numbered 4, after V lost 3 bases and J lost 2 bases. The CDR3 is made up of 14 amino acids. CDR1 SGHTA and CDR2 FQGTGA come from the germline V gene. The CDR3 protein is CASSFAQGPYEQYF. DNA for the CDR3: TGTGCCAGCAGCTTTGCACAGGGGCCCTACGAGCAGTACTTC.

The chain links TRBV19 to TRBJ1-5, with D perhaps matching TRBD1 (5 bases). Between the trimmed V and J ends, which lost 9 bases and 0 bases, there was a span of 15 bases. This CDR3 has 15 residues. The V gene's germline CDR1 is LNHDA and CDR2 SQIVND (reference sequence). The CDR3 region has the DNA TGTGCCAGCCAAGTGGGCGGGACTAGCAATCAGCCCCAGCATTTT. This encodes CASQVGGTSNQPQHF.

The chain employs TRBV6-6 and TRBJ2-7, with D possibly being TRBD1 or TRBD2 (5 bases each). The CDR3 runs 15 residues. The V and J ends lost 6 bases and 3 bases respectively, with 18 bases between them. Looked up from germline, CDR1 is MNHNY and CDR2 is SVGAGI (reference sequence). CDR3 protein: CASSLLGAGRYEQYF. The CDR3 DNA follows: TGTGCCAGCAGCTTACTCGGGGCAGGGCGCTACGAGCAGTACTTC.

This chain links TRBV15 with TRBJ2-6; D not certain. This CDR3 contains 12 residues. The ends were cut back, 4 bases at V and 4 bases at J, with 2 bases in the middle. In germline, CDR1 is LNHNV, CDR2 YYDKDF (reference sequence). DNA of the CDR3: TGTGCCACCAGCAAGGGGGCCAACGTCCTGACTTTC. The encoded protein is CATSKGANVLTF.

Details on this clone: The same CDR3 is also encoded by other DNA sequences in this sample. The rearrangement links TRBV6-5 to TRBJ2-7, with D possibly being TRBD1 (6 bases). CDR3 size: 12 residues. CDR1 MNHEY and CDR2 SVGAGI come from the germline V gene. Trimming stripped 2 bases from V and 6 bases from J, with 8 bases between. This chain's CDR3 is CASSYGTSEQYF. DNA of the CDR3: TGTGCCAGCAGTTACGGGACATCCGAGCAGTACTTC.

The J gene is TRBJ1-2, the V gene TRBV6-1, with D uncertain. Germline CDR1 MNHNS, CDR2 SASEGT. The CDR3 sequence is 13 residues long. Trimming took 8 bases from V and 2 from J, leaving 12 bases between them. CDR3 nucleotide sequence: TGTGCCAGCCTGGACCCACGCAACTATGGCTACACCTTC. Protein sequence: CASLDPRNYGYTF.

The V gene is TRBV19, the J gene TRBJ2-7; D is uncertain. Trimming stripped 2 bases from V and 2 bases from J, with 13 bases between. CDR1 is LNHDA and CDR2 is SQIVND in the germline V gene (reference sequence). The CDR3 extends over 15 amino acids. The CDR3 loop is CASSISTVNTYEQYF. The CDR3 DNA reads TGTGCCAGTAGTATATCAACAGTTAATACCTACGAGCAGTACTTC. The complete variable domain, with remaining parts taken from reference TRBV19 and TRBJ2-7, reads DGGITQSPKYLFRKEGQNVTLSCEQNLNHDAMYWYRQDPGQGLRLIYYSQIVNDFQKGDIAEGYSVSREKKESFPLTVTSAQKNPTAFYLCASSISTVNTYEQYFGPGTRLTVT.

The chain recombines TRBV9 with TRBJ1-3; a weak D match, TRBD1 (5 bases). This CDR3 contains 18 residues. The ends were cut back, 0 bases at V and 1 base at J, with 17 bases in the middle. Germline CDR1 and CDR2: SGDLS and YYNGEE. CDR3 nucleotides: TGTGCCAGCAGCGTAGTAGGCGCTCATCGGGGGTCTGGAAACACCATATATTTT. Protein product: CASSVVGAHRGSGNTIYF.

This clone was seen only a few times. The chain combines TRBV28 with TRBJ1-5; TRBD1 is a possible D gene (6 bases). The CDR3 runs to 15 residues. In germline, CDR1 is MDHEN, CDR2 SYDVKM. Trimming stripped 6 bases from V and 4 bases from J, with 16 bases between. The chain's CDR3 is CASRLGGAGNQPQHF. CDR3 DNA sequence: TGTGCCAGCAGACTTGGGGGGGCGGGGAATCAGCCCCAGCATTTT.

This clone occurred a few times. Here the CDR3 reads CASSQTTDTQYF. As DNA, the CDR3 is TGTGCCAGCAGCCAAACAACAGATACGCAGTATTTT. The chain has TRBV14 and TRBJ2-3, with D unresolved. V dropped 2 bases and J dropped 3 bases, with 3 bases sitting between them. The CDR3 consists of 12 residues. Germline V gives CDR1 SGHDN, CDR2 FVKESK.

The chain combines TRBV19 with TRBJ2-4, with TRBD1 identical over 7 bases. J lost 8 bases, V lost 4 bases, and 14 bases had no gene match. Germline CDR1 is LNHDA and CDR2 is SQIVND (reference sequence). The CDR3 has 16 amino acids. As DNA, the CDR3 is TGTGCCAGTAGTACACGACAGGGCGGATCCGCTGACATTCAGTACTTC. This translates into CASSTRQGGSADIQYF. The full variable domain, with the rest looked up from reference TRBV19 and TRBJ2-4, is DGGITQSPKYLFRKEGQNVTLSCEQNLNHDAMYWYRQDPGQGLRLIYYSQIVNDFQKGDIAEGYSVSREKKESFPLTVTSAQKNPTAFYLCASSTRQGGSADIQYFGAGTRLSVL.

The CDR3 DNA sequence: TGTGCCAGTAGTCCGACAGCCGCGACCTTCTATGGCTACACCTTC. Its protein is CASSPTAATFYGYTF. The chain has TRBV19 and TRBJ1-2, with D possibly matching TRBD1 (5 bases). The ends were cut back, 5 bases at V and 4 bases at J, with 17 bases in the middle. The germline V gene encodes CDR1 LNHDA and CDR2 SQIVND (reference sequence). This CDR3 spans 15 amino acids.

This sequence joins TRBV11-3 and TRBJ2-2, with TRBD1 identical over 7 bases. The CDR3 is made up of 15 amino acids. V shed 5 bases, J shed 3 bases, and the junction held 6 bases outside the gene matches. Germline V gene sequence: CDR1 SGHNT, CDR2 YENEEA. The CDR3 reads CASSINRGYTGELFF. For the CDR3, the DNA is TGTGCCAGCAGCATAAACAGGGGATACACCGGGGAGCTGTTTTTT.

J is TRBJ2-1 and V is TRBV7-3, with 12 bases identical to TRBD2. This CDR3 region has 15 residues. Germline loops: CDR1 SGHTA, CDR2 FQGTGA. Trimming cost V 3 bases and J 6 bases; bases outside gene matches: 3. The CDR3 sequence: CASSFGLAGINEQFF. Written as DNA, the CDR3 is TGTGCCAGCAGCTTCGGACTAGCGGGAATCAATGAGCAGTTCTTC. Full variable domain (outside the CDR3, taken from reference TRBV7-3 and TRBJ2-1): GAGVSQTPSNKVTEKGKYVELRCDPISGHTALYWYRQSLGQGPEFLIYFQGTGAADDSGLPNDRFFAVRPEGSVSTLKIQRTERGDSAVYLCASSFGLAGINEQFFGPGTRLTVL.

The rearrangement joins TRBV28 to TRBJ2-7; TRBD2 matches at 9 bases. V gave up 8 bases and J gave up 2 bases; unmatched junction bases: 7. The CDR3 runs 14 residues. The germline gives CDR1 MDHEN, CDR2 SYDVKM. DNA for the CDR3: TGTGCCAGCTTTCCAGGCGGGAGGGCCTACGAGCAGTACTTC. Residues: CASFPGGRAYEQYF.

J is TRBJ2-7 and V is TRBV20-1, with D unclear. CDR3 length: 11 residues. The V gene's germline CDR1 is DFQATT and CDR2 SNEGSKA (reference sequence). V gave up 7 bases and J gave up 2 bases, with 9 bases separating them. Here the CDR3 reads CSGTNTYEQYF. CDR3 nucleotides: TGCAGTGGGACGAATACCTACGAGCAGTACTTC.

V gene TRBV27 combines with J gene TRBJ1-2, with a weak D call TRBD1 (5 bases). The CDR3 runs 15 residues. V lost 0 bases and J lost 4, with 12 bases in between. Germline V gene sequence: CDR1 MNHEY, CDR2 SMNVEV (reference sequence). CDR3 loop: CASSLSGTWSYGYTF. The DNA of the CDR3 is TGTGCCAGCAGTTTATCGGGGACGTGGTCCTATGGCTACACCTTC.

V usage is TRBV7-2 and J usage is TRBJ2-7; 16 bases match TRBD2. The V and J ends lost 5 bases and 2 bases, in that order; junction bases with no gene match: 3. The CDR3 sequence is 16 residues long. Germline CDR1 and CDR2: SGHTA and FQGNSA. The CDR3 here is CASSPGLAGGTYEQYF. CDR3 bases: TGTGCCAGCAGCCCGGGACTAGCGGGAGGGACCTACGAGCAGTACTTC.